This TCR beta chain was recovered during a study of T-cell memory formation after mild COVID-19. The table lists this clonotype with a few counts. Antigen unknown. Libraries for TCRalpha and TCRbeta carried sample barcodes and unique molecular identifiers via 5'RACE. TCRdb itself ran the 5' RACE reads through MiXCR, one entry per CDR3 protein. Of approximately 300,000 distinct CDR3 sequences listed, less than 20% are singletons. Study results and caveats: Contracting clones localized mainly to CM and EM when CD4+ and mainly to EMRA when CD8+. While clones contracting from day 15 to 85 were balanced between CD4 and CD8, later expanders leaned CD4+.

This receptor was obtained from a man in his late teens or twenties who had mild COVID-19 (a few samples of this study predate the infection). Cell type and time point are not known. Sample: PBMCs or a T cell subset sorted from them (not recorded which).

CDR3 loop: CASSLGTGGADSPLHF. The CDR3 coding sequence is TGTGCCAGCAGCTTGGGGACAGGGGGCGCAGATTCACCCCTCCACTTT. The chain has TRBV11-2 and TRBJ1-6; 12 nucleotides agree with TRBD1. Germline lookup yields CDR1 SGHAT and CDR2 FQNNGV. The CDR3 has 16 amino acids. After removal of 3 bases from V and 8 bases from J, the junction contained 5 bases not matched to a gene.